This T cell receptor beta chain was obtained from a study of CD8 T cells in ankylosing spondylitis (dated by TCRdb to about 2017). As for the study more broadly: To find TCR variants linked to disease, the study profiled T cell receptor beta repertoires in ankylosing spondylitis patients and healthy donors. The full study cohort was made up of about two dozen ankylosing spondylitis patients and 108 healthy donors. Peripheral blood was sampled, and synovial fluid was additionally collected from ankylosing spondylitis patients.

This clonotype was counted many times. The clone's antigen remains unknown. Per-base quality was not reported, and no clone a single base away is much larger than it. Instrument on record: Illumina HiSeq 2500. TCR beta libraries were prepared by quantitative 5'-RACE with molecular barcodes. The source study handled its data this way. Disease-linked TCR variants were identified with a new computational method built on a probabilistic model of VDJ rearrangement. The public sequencing data were trimmed at Q25 with fastp and processed into clonotypes with MiXCR by TCRdb, which kept only in-frame beta chains. CDR3 protein duplicates are merged, each entry listing the most common genes and DNA. Here the V and J calls rest on TCRdb's processing, not on the authors' analysis. Recorded for this sample are more than 95,000 distinct CDR3 sequences; roughly 8.7% of them occurred a single time. Jointly, the top ten make up nearly 10% of the sample.

Overall results and qualifications from the work: Blood from ankylosing spondylitis patients appeared to be characterized by a TCR beta motif made up of eight highly homologous amino acid variants. The disease-linked clones had a CD8+ phenotype and were found at relatively low frequencies in peripheral blood. Some motif variants had previously been reported in the synovial fluid and blood of reactive arthritis patients, which suggests shared mechanisms of disease initiation. The disease-linked clones were reported as significantly enriched in matched synovial fluid samples from ankylosing spondylitis patients.

The clonotype was recovered from a male donor with ankylosing spondylitis or in good health (not recorded which). The sequenced sample was blood, either unsorted or a sorted T cell fraction (not recorded which).

Here the CDR3 is given as CSARGDETQYF. The nucleotides read TGCAGTGCTAGAGGAGACGAGACCCAGTACTTC. In this chain, TRBV20-1 is recombined with TRBJ2-5; no D gene is confidently identified. For CDR1 and CDR2, the germline V gene (reference sequence) lists DFQATT and SNEGSKA. The CDR3 runs 11 residues from the cysteine to the phenylalanine. The kept DNA is CDR3 alone, 33 bases in frame from the first base. A distance of 5 bases separates the germline ends of V and J, which lose 1 base and 5 bases respectively.